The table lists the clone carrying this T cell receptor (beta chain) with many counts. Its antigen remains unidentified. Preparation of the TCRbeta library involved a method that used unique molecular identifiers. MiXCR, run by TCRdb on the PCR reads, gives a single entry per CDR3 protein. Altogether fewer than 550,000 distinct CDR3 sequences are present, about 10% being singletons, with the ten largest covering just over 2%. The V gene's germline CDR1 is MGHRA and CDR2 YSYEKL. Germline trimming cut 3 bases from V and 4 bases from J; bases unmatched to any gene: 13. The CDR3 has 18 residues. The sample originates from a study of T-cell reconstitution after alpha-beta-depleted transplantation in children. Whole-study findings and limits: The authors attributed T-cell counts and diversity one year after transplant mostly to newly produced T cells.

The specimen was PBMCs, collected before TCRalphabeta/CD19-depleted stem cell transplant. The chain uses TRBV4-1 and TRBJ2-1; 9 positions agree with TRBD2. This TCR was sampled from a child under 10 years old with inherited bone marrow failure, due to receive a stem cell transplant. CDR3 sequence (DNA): TGCGCCAGCAGCCATTTGGAGGGGGCGACTAGCGGTTACAATGAGCAGTTCTTC. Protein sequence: CASSHLEGATSGYNEQFF.